This T cell receptor beta chain was identified during a study of cytomegalovirus exposure and HLA in healthy donors. Study details: An earlier analysis identified 120 million or so unique TCR beta sequences in about 170 million T cells.

Germline CDR1 is SGHRS and CDR2 is YFSETQ. This CDR3 is built from 14 residues. V was cut by 7 bases and J by 4 bases, with 18 bases left in between. As to this clone: Its target is not known.

The PCR contained 60 Vbeta and 13 Jbeta primers. Sequenced by immunoSEQ multiplex PCR; TCRdb stores in-frame clones only, minus some. The sample lists some 78,000 clones; approximately 80% were seen once. Study-wide points: In an earlier analysis, productive rearrangement rates for most beta V segments clustered near 87% or 30%. A likely sequencing artifact accounted for one observed cluster of highly shared sequence variants.

J is TRBJ2-7 and V is TRBV5-1; possibly TRBD1 for D (6 bases). The sequenced material came from PBMCs. This receptor was taken from a man aged 45-65 years in good health and CMV-seropositive. The CDR3 bases are TGCGCCAGCGGCGACAGGCCGCTGCCTTACGAGCAGTACTTC. As protein: CASGDRPLPYEQYF.